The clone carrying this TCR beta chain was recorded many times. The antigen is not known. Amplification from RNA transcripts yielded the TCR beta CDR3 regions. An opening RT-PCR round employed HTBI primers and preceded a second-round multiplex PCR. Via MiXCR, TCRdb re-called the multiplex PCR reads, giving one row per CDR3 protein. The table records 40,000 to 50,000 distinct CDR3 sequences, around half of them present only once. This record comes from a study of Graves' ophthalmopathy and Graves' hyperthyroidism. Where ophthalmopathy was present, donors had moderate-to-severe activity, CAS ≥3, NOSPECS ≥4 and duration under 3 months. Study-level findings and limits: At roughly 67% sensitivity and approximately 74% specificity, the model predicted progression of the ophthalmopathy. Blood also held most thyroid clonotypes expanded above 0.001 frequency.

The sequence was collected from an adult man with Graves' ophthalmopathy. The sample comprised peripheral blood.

CDR3 sequence (DNA): TGCGCCAGCAGCCAAGACCAGACTAGCGGTCAAGAGACCCAGTACTTC. Translated, it gives CASSQDQTSGQETQYF. V usage is TRBV4-1 and J usage is TRBJ2-5, with TRBD2 identical over 9 bases. This CDR3 is built from 16 residues. CDR1 MGHRA and CDR2 YSYEKL come from the germline V gene. J lost 2 bases, V lost 0 bases, and 4 bases had no gene match.